Listed below are T cell receptor beta chains from one sample, sequenced in a study of T cell changes during pregnancy in multiple sclerosis. Sequenced by immunoSEQ multiplex PCR; TCRdb stores in-frame clones only, minus some. The sample yields 70,000 or so clones, roughly 93% seen once. The material sequenced was peripheral blood, taken in the third trimester of pregnancy. The receptors were gathered from a female donor with multiple sclerosis, enrolled in a pregnancy study. Both conserved end residues are part of each CDR3. D genes are given only for firm matches. The size field is filled for only some rows; it gives once, few, many or a size class.

clone_size	v_call	d_call	j_call	cdr3_aa	cdr3_nt
-	TRBV5-4	-	TRBJ1-4	CASSNKGAEKLFF	TGTGCCAGCAGCAACAAAGGGGCTGAAAAACTGTTTTTT
-	TRBV18	-	TRBJ1-1	CATNLPQGPAFF	TGTGCCACCAATCTACCCCAGGGCCCAGCTTTCTTT
-	TRBV4-3	TRBD2	TRBJ2-3	CASSHFSGGTSTDTQYF	TGCGCCAGCAGCCACTTTAGCGGGGGGACAAGCACAGATACGCAGTATTTT
once	TRBV7-2	-	TRBJ2-1	CASRPTGGSYNEQFF	TGTGCCTCGCGCCCGACAGGCGGAAGTTACAATGAGCAGTTCTTC
few	TRBV6-5	-	TRBJ2-2	CASSYSPGVRTGELFF	TGTGCCAGCAGTTACTCTCCAGGGGTTCGAACCGGGGAGCTGTTTTTT
-	TRBV15	TRBD1	TRBJ1-2	CATNRDRSNYGYTF	TGTGCCACCAACAGGGACAGGTCCAACTATGGCTACACCTTC
-	TRBV7-6	TRBD1	TRBJ1-6	CASSPRPGGGNSPLHF	TGTGCCAGCAGCCCCAGGCCAGGGGGAGGAAATTCACCCCTCCACTTT
-	TRBV5-1	-	TRBJ2-3	CASSLGLAESTDTQYF	TGCGCCAGCAGCTTGGGGCTAGCAGAGAGCACAGATACGCAGTATTTT
-	TRBV7-3	TRBD1	TRBJ2-7	CASSLSGGEDEQYF	TGTGCCAGCAGCTTATCAGGGGGCGAGGACGAGCAGTACTTC
once	TRBV5-1	-	TRBJ2-3	CASSKDPGVDTQYF	TGCGCCAGCAGCAAGGACCCGGGGGTGGATACGCAGTATTTT
-	TRBV9	-	TRBJ2-3	CASSLGVGAPDTQYF	TGTGCCAGCAGCCTCGGAGTGGGGGCCCCAGATACGCAGTATTTT
-	TRBV4-1	-	TRBJ1-1	CASSQEGADTEAFF	TGCGCCAGCAGCCAAGAAGGGGCGGACACTGAAGCTTTCTTT
-	TRBV9	-	TRBJ2-1	CASSVFPLSYNEQFF	TGTGCCAGCAGCGTATTCCCTCTCTCCTACAATGAGCAGTTCTTC
-	TRBV28	TRBD1	TRBJ1-4	CASSLTGGIEKLFF	TGTGCCAGCAGTTTGACAGGGGGCATTGAAAAACTGTTTTTT
-	TRBV28	TRBD1	TRBJ1-6	CATSRDSNSPLHF	TGTGCCACCTCCCGGGACAGTAATTCACCCCTCCACTTT
few	TRBV10-3	TRBD2	TRBJ2-3	CAIQRGPTDTQYF	TGTGCCATTCAGCGGGGGCCCACAGATACGCAGTATTTT
-	TRBV7-2	TRBD2	TRBJ2-1	CASSFGTSVNNEQFF	TGTGCCAGCAGCTTCGGGACTAGCGTTAACAATGAGCAGTTCTTC
-	TRBV4-2	-	TRBJ2-3	CASSLRGAGHTDTQYF	TGTGCCAGCAGCCTTCGGGGGGCCGGGCACACAGATACGCAGTATTTT
few	TRBV5-4	-	TRBJ1-3	CASSLAQASGNTIYF	TGTGCCAGCAGCTTGGCACAGGCCTCTGGAAACACCATATATTTT
-	TRBV7-8	TRBD2	TRBJ2-1	CASSLDLFAGGIYNEQFF	TGTGCCAGCAGCTTAGATCTCTTTGCGGGGGGGATCTACAATGAGCAGTTCTTC
-	TRBV11-3	TRBD2	TRBJ2-3	CASSTGQTSGGADTQYF	TGTGCCAGCAGCACCGGCCAGACTAGCGGGGGTGCAGATACGCAGTATTTT
few	TRBV9	TRBD2	TRBJ2-1	CASSVYGLAGGAEQFF	TGTGCCAGCAGCGTATATGGACTAGCGGGGGGGGCTGAGCAGTTCTTC
-	TRBV19	-	TRBJ2-2	CASSQQGPGELFF	TGTGCCAGTAGCCAACAGGGACCCGGGGAGCTGTTTTTT
-	TRBV4-1	-	TRBJ1-6	CASSHPRGTNSPLHF	TGCGCCAGCAGCCACCCCCGGGGGACTAATTCACCCCTCCACTTT
-	TRBV6-5	-	TRBJ1-2	CASSFHGDGYTF	TGTGCCAGCAGTTTTCACGGGGATGGCTACACCTTC
-	TRBV9	-	TRBJ1-2	CASIGGGNYGYTF	TGTGCCAGCATAGGCGGGGGGAACTATGGCTACACCTTC
-	TRBV28	TRBD1	TRBJ2-7	CASSLQGASYEQYF	TGTGCCAGCAGCCTTCAGGGGGCGTCCTACGAGCAGTACTTC
-	TRBV10-3	-	TRBJ2-7	CAISGPGVETYEQYF	TGTGCCATCAGTGGGCCCGGGGTAGAAACCTACGAGCAGTACTTC
once	TRBV7-2	-	TRBJ1-4	CASSLERGWANEKLFF	TGTGCCAGCAGCTTAGAGCGGGGATGGGCTAATGAAAAACTGTTTTTT
-	TRBV5-1	-	TRBJ2-5	CASSLGGGETQYF	TGCGCCAGCAGCCTAGGAGGAGGGGAGACCCAGTACTTC
-	TRBV5-1	TRBD2	TRBJ2-3	CASSLELAGGADTQYF	TGCGCCAGCAGCTTGGAGCTAGCGGGGGGAGCAGATACGCAGTATTTT
-	TRBV29-1	TRBD1	TRBJ2-7	CSVLHPNRGREQYF	TGCAGCGTTCTACACCCCAACAGGGGGCGCGAGCAGTACTTC
many	TRBV5-6	TRBD1	TRBJ2-7	CASSLAGTGGYEQYF	TGTGCCAGCAGCTTGGCCGGGACAGGGGGCTACGAGCAGTACTTC
-	TRBV6-5	-	TRBJ2-1	CASSLQAYPYNEQFF	TGTGCCAGCAGTCTACAGGCCTACCCCTACAATGAGCAGTTCTTC
-	TRBV19	TRBD1	TRBJ1-2	CASSPRDRGFYGYTF	TGTGCCAGTAGTCCACGGGACAGGGGGTTCTATGGCTACACCTTC
-	TRBV7-9	-	TRBJ1-1	CASSRQVFAGYAFF	TGTGCCAGCAGTCGACAGGTTTTCGCCGGGTACGCTTTCTTT
-	TRBV28	-	TRBJ2-7	CACKLVSSSYEQYF	TGTGCCTGTAAACTAGTCTCAAGCTCCTACGAGCAGTACTTC
-	TRBV5-1	-	TRBJ2-2	CASSKTGSGGELFF	TGCGCCAGCAGCAAAACAGGGAGTGGCGGGGAGCTGTTTTTT
-	TRBV2	TRBD1	TRBJ1-6	CASSRDRGRLYNSPLHF	TGTGCCAGCAGCCGCGACAGGGGGCGACTTTATAATTCACCCCTCCACTTT
-	TRBV7-7	TRBD1	TRBJ2-5	CASSLGWGQAIQETQYF	TGTGCTAGCAGCTTAGGGTGGGGACAGGCGATACAAGAGACCCAGTACTTC
once	TRBV7-8	-	TRBJ2-1	CASSPLLEQFF	TGTGCCAGCAGCCCACTTTTGGAGCAGTTCTTC
-	TRBV27	TRBD2	TRBJ2-1	CASKIAGVLYEQFF	TGTGCCAGCAAGATAGCGGGGGTCTTGTATGAGCAGTTCTTC
-	TRBV4-3	-	TRBJ1-3	CASSQDFRANTIYF	TGCGCCAGCAGCCAAGATTTCAGGGCAAACACCATATATTTT
-	TRBV4-3	TRBD2	TRBJ2-5	CASSQGASGNQETQYF	TGCGCCAGCAGCCAAGGAGCTAGCGGCAACCAGGAGACCCAGTACTTC
-	TRBV19	-	TRBJ1-1	CASSTSWGRENTEAFF	TGTGCCAGTAGTACTTCATGGGGGCGCGAGAACACTGAAGCTTTCTTT
-	TRBV2	-	TRBJ1-2	CARPWEGVEGYTF	TGTGCCCGGCCTTGGGAGGGGGTTGAGGGCTACACCTTC
-	TRBV7-2	-	TRBJ2-1	CASSLWREQFF	TGTGCCAGCAGCTTATGGCGGGAGCAGTTCTTC
-	TRBV6-5	-	TRBJ2-3	CASSAGQFADTQYF	TGTGCCAGCAGTGCGGGACAGTTCGCAGATACGCAGTATTTT
-	TRBV30	-	TRBJ1-2	CAWIQGGYGYTF	TGTGCCTGGATACAGGGTGGCTATGGCTACACCTTC
-	TRBV4-1	-	TRBJ1-4	CASSQGTGTEGTNEKLFF	TGCGCCAGCAGCCAAGGGACCGGAACGGAGGGAACTAATGAAAAACTGTTTTTT
-	TRBV6-5	-	TRBJ2-1	CASSYSRVYEQFF	TGTGCCAGCAGTTACTCCCGGGTGTATGAGCAGTTCTTC
-	TRBV27	TRBD1	TRBJ2-5	CASRPGGRETQYF	TGTGCCAGCAGGCCAGGGGGCAGGGAGACCCAGTACTTC
-	TRBV7-3	TRBD2	TRBJ2-1	CASSFSGGSNEQFF	TGTGCCAGCAGCTTCAGCGGGGGGAGCAATGAGCAGTTCTTC
-	TRBV5-1	-	TRBJ1-4	CASSLDPGIEEKLFF	TGCGCCAGCAGCTTGGATCCGGGTATAGAGGAAAAACTGTTTTTT
-	TRBV14	-	TRBJ2-7	CASSQERLASYEQYF	TGTGCCAGCAGCCAGGAGCGGCTAGCCTCCTACGAGCAGTACTTC